The sequence of this TCR beta chain was determined in a study of blood T cell repertoires in COVID-19. Germline V CDR1 and CDR2: SGHRS, YFSETQ. The CDR3 consists of 17 residues. With V trimmed by 4 bases and J by 5 bases, 14 bases remained unmatched. Sequencing used immunoSEQ multiplex PCR; TCRdb keeps in-frame clones, though not all of them. The data show roughly 86,000 clones, with approximately 86% seen just once and 5.1% held by the top ten. This sequence joins TRBV5-1 and TRBJ2-3, with 9 bases fitting TRBD2. This receptor was identified in a man between 40 and 49 years old with acute or convalescent COVID-19. The sequenced material came from peripheral blood. The CDR3 region has the DNA TGCGCCAGCAGCCGCCTGGCCTTTGCGGGAGGGGGAGATACGCAGTATTTT. Its translation is CASSRLAFAGGGDTQYF.